This T cell receptor (beta chain) was observed in a study of blood T cell repertoires in COVID-19. Study overall: The United States, Italy and Spain provided the acute and convalescent COVID-19 samples. Sample material is recorded as cDNA or gDNA derived from T cells, B-cell-depleted T cells, or PBMCs.

Trimming pared 5 bases from V and 3 bases from J, leaving 11 bases between. The germline gives CDR1 SGHTA, CDR2 FQGNSA. The CDR3 has 13 residues. Original analysis: Reference gene primer amplification in the assay estimated nucleated cell counts. Produced via immunoSEQ multiplex PCR; TCRdb's table is partial and in-frame only. The V and J calls and clone size are taken from that table; D and trimming were inferred from the DNA. The sample yields some 110,000 clones, 85% seen once. The clonotype originates from a man aged 50-59 years with acute or convalescent COVID-19. This chain uses TRBV7-2 with TRBJ2-7; D remains ambiguous. The material sequenced was peripheral blood. The CDR3 coding sequence is TGTGCCAGCAGCCCCCGAGGAGACTACGAGCAGTACTTC. Protein: CASSPRGDYEQYF.